The next 31 T cell receptor beta chains were all read from a single sample in a study of blood T cell repertoires in COVID-19. Sequencing used immunoSEQ multiplex PCR; TCRdb keeps in-frame clones, though not all of them. The data show roughly 280,000 clones, with 86% seen just once and approximately 4% held by the top ten. Input material: peripheral blood. The receptors shown here come from a man aged 18 to 30 with active or convalescent COVID-19.

This chain joins TRBV5-6 and TRBJ1-1; D is possibly TRBD1 (5 bases). V dropped 2 bases and J dropped 4 bases, with 6 bases sitting between them. Germline V gene sequence: CDR1 SGHDT, CDR2 YYEEEE. The CDR3 totals 12 residues. This CDR3 reads CASSFQGTEAFF. The CDR3 DNA follows: TGTGCCAGCAGCTTCCAGGGCACTGAAGCTTTCTTT.

The chain links TRBV9 to TRBJ2-7; D possibly corresponds to TRBD1 (6 bases). The CDR3 has 15 amino acids. V lost 0 bases and J 3 bases, leaving 13 bases between the germline ends. Looked up from germline, CDR1 is SGDLS and CDR2 is YYNGEE. CDR3 in amino acids: CASSVASTGSYEQYF. The CDR3 DNA reads as TGTGCCAGCAGCGTAGCTTCCACAGGGAGCTACGAGCAGTACTTC.

This clone showed up just once. The V and J genes are TRBV6-5 and TRBJ1-4; TRBD1 matches at 9 bases. Trimming took 6 bases from V and 8 from J; bases not matched to a gene: 7. This CDR3 contains 14 residues. Germline V gene sequence: CDR1 MNHEY, CDR2 SVGAGI. The CDR3 DNA reads as TGTGCCAGCAGCTGGGACAGGGAGTCGGAAAAACTGTTTTTT. Its protein product is CASSWDRESEKLFF.

This chain's CDR3 is CASLEGTGELFF. CDR3 DNA sequence: TGTGCCAGCCTTGAGGGCACCGGGGAGCTGTTTTTT. The chain links TRBV12-3 or TRBV12-4 to TRBJ2-2; a weak D match, TRBD2 (5 bases). Deletions cut 8 bases from V and 4 bases from J, with 8 bases between. This CDR3 has 12 residues.

The chain recombines TRBV28 with TRBJ2-7; 7 nucleotides align to TRBD1. Germline CDR1 MDHEN, CDR2 SYDVKM. The J segment lost 3 bases and the V segment lost 6 bases, leaving 8 bases of the junction unmatched. This CDR3 has 14 residues. CDR3 coding DNA: TGTGCCAGCAGATATCTGGGACAGAACTACGAGCAGTACTTC. This gives the protein CASRYLGQNYEQYF.

DNA for the CDR3: TGTGCCAGCAGTCCTCACAGGGGGGACACAGATACGCAGTATTTT. This codes for CASSPHRGDTDTQYF. V and J are TRBV25-1 and TRBJ2-3, with 8 bases matching TRBD1. The germline V gene encodes CDR1 MGHDK and CDR2 SYGVNS. CDR3 length equals 15 residues. Losses at the gene ends were 5 bases for V and 2 bases for J; bases not matched to a gene: 6.

CDR3 in amino acids: CASSSPGLAVREQFF. CDR3 nucleotide sequence: TGTGCCAGCAGTTCCCCGGGACTAGCAGTTCGTGAGCAGTTCTTC. The genes are TRBV27 and TRBJ2-1; the match to TRBD2 covers 9 bases. Per germline, CDR1 MNHEY and CDR2 SMNVEV (reference sequence). The V gene end was trimmed by 4 bases and the J gene end by 9 bases; junction bases not matched to a gene: 10. This CDR3 comprises 15 residues.

The CDR3 region has the DNA TGTGCCATCAGCGGTTCCGCCCTTTATGGCTACACCTTC. It codes for CAISGSALYGYTF. The chain uses TRBV10-3 and TRBJ1-2; D not resolved. Trimming took off 6 bases at V and 5 bases at J, with 13 bases between the two ends. The germline CDR1 and CDR2 sequences are ENHRY and SYGVKD. This CDR3 region has 13 residues.

J is TRBJ1-4 and V is TRBV24-1; D is possibly TRBD1 (5 bases). V shed 5 bases and J shed 7 bases, with 10 bases lying between them. Germline lookup yields CDR1 KGHDR and CDR2 SFDVKD. This CDR3 is built from 13 residues. CDR3 protein: CATSAAGVEKLFF. CDR3 nucleotides: TGTGCCACCAGTGCCGCGGGGGTTGAAAAACTGTTTTTT.

The gene calls are TRBV6-2 or TRBV6-3 and TRBJ1-2; D gene unclear. V was trimmed by 6 bases and J by 0 bases, leaving 14 bases between them. The CDR3 covers 15 residues. Germline lookup yields CDR1 MNHEY and CDR2 SVGEGT. CDR3 in DNA: TGTGCCAGCAGCCCGCGTCCAGGCCCTAACTATGGCTACACCTTC. Encoded protein: CASSPRPGPNYGYTF.

The genes are TRBV29-1 and TRBJ2-1; 12 bases fit TRBD2. The CDR3 sequence is 14 residues long. V shed 6 bases and J 7 bases; nucleotides not matched to a gene: 7. CDR1 is SQVTM, CDR2 ANQGSEA, per germline. The CDR3 nucleotides are TGCAGCGTGCCTACTAGCGGGAGGTCAAATGAGCAGTTCTTC. This translates into CSVPTSGRSNEQFF.

This chain uses TRBV27 with TRBJ2-5, with a possible D match to TRBD2 (7 bases). V lost 8 bases and J 1 base, leaving 14 bases between the germline ends. CDR3 length: 14 residues. Germline CDR1 MNHEY, CDR2 SMNVEV (reference sequence). The CDR3, as DNA: TGTGCCAGCTACTCACGGGGGGCCCAAGAGACCCAGTACTTC. Translating it yields CASYSRGAQETQYF.

The gene calls are TRBV5-4 and TRBJ1-6, with D maybe TRBD1 (5 bases). V lost 0 bases, J lost 9 bases, and 13 bases lay in between. Germline-derived CDR1 and CDR2 are SGHNT and YYREEE (reference sequence). This CDR3 comprises 15 residues. The CDR3 sequence is CASSLEAGKFSPLHF. The CDR3 DNA follows: TGTGCCAGCAGCTTGGAGGCAGGGAAGTTTTCACCCCTCCACTTT.

The V call is TRBV12-3 or TRBV12-4, the J call TRBJ1-2; 8 nucleotides match TRBD1. The CDR3 runs 11 residues. J was trimmed by 14 bases and V by 5 bases; bases with no gene match: 7. CDR3 sequence reads: CASSRTGKFTF. CDR3 DNA: TGTGCCAGCAGTCGGACAGGGAAATTTACCTTC.

The CDR3 sequence: CASSQPRQGLSSYGYTF. For the CDR3, the DNA is TGCGCCAGCAGCCAACCCCGACAGGGGCTATCTTCCTATGGCTACACCTTC. This chain uses TRBV4-1 with TRBJ1-2, with 8 nucleotides matching TRBD1. Trimming cost V 2 bases and J 4 bases; bases outside gene matches: 12. Germline CDR1 reads MGHRA; CDR2 reads YSYEKL. This CDR3 has 17 residues.

V usage is TRBV30 and J usage is TRBJ1-5; 9 nucleotides match TRBD1. Germline V CDR1 and CDR2: GTSNPN, SVGIG (reference sequence). After removal of 1 base from V and 4 bases from J, the junction contained 2 bases not matched to a gene. This CDR3 is built from 14 residues. The CDR3 region is CAWSAGTGNQPQHF. CDR3 bases: TGTGCCTGGAGTGCCGGGACAGGGAATCAGCCCCAGCATTTT.

This CDR3 is CASSSAFSEEETQYF. CDR3 sequence (DNA): TGTGCCAGCAGTTCCGCTTTTTCGGAGGAGGAGACCCAGTACTTC. The genes are TRBV6-5 and TRBJ2-5; the D gene is possibly TRBD2 (5 bases). The CDR3 runs 15 residues. Germline values: CDR1 MNHEY, CDR2 SVGAGI. V shed 4 bases and J shed 5 bases, with 17 bases lying between them.

This chain uses TRBV7-9 with TRBJ1-1, with D unresolved. Trimming pared 4 bases from V and 11 bases from J, leaving 11 bases between. Germline CDR1 and CDR2: SEHNR and FQNEAQ (reference sequence). This CDR3 has 11 amino acids. In nucleotides, the CDR3 is TGTGCCAGCAGCTCCGAGGGTACCGCTTTCTTT. Protein: CASSSEGTAFF.

This clone has more than one count but fewer than ten. V gene TRBV7-2 combines with J gene TRBJ1-1, with unresolved D. Trimming pared 3 bases from V and 10 bases from J, leaving 3 bases between. CDR3 length equals 9 residues. Germline V gene sequence: CDR1 SGHTA, CDR2 FQGNSA. The CDR3 DNA reads as TGTGCCAGCAGCTTGGCAGCTTTCTTT. The encoded protein is CASSLAAFF. Based on the CDR3 plus reference TRBV7-2 and TRBJ1-1, the full variable domain is GAGVSQSPSNKVTEKGKDVELRCDPISGHTALYWYRQSLGQGLEFLIYFQGNSAPDKSGLPSDRFSAERTGGSVSTLTIQRTQQEDSAVYLCASSLAAFFGQGTRLTVV.

This sequence joins TRBV24-1 and TRBJ2-1, with 7 bases that match TRBD1. The CDR3 runs 14 residues. Per germline, CDR1 KGHDR and CDR2 SFDVKD. V lost 5 bases, J lost 2 bases, and 2 bases stayed unmatched. The CDR3, as DNA: TGTGCCACCAGTGCTGGGACAGCCTACAATGAGCAGTTCTTC. Translated: CATSAGTAYNEQFF.

By share, this clone ranks as large. The chain couples TRBV7-9 to TRBJ1-1; D not resolved. The CDR3 sequence is 13 residues long. Germline lookup yields CDR1 SEHNR and CDR2 FQNEAQ (reference sequence). The germline V and J ends were trimmed by 5 bases and 0 bases, with 7 bases remaining between them. The CDR3, as DNA: TGTGCCAGCAGCCCGGAGGTGAACACTGAAGCTTTCTTT. Its translation: CASSPEVNTEAFF.

This rearrangement joins TRBV12-5 to TRBJ2-2; the D gene is possibly TRBD1 (5 bases). V was cut by 8 bases and J by 3 bases, with 16 bases left in between. CDR3 length: 15 residues. Looked up from germline, CDR1 is LGHNT and CDR2 is FRNRAP. The CDR3 sequence: CASRSAQGDTGELFF. The CDR3 DNA follows: TGTGCTAGTCGGTCCGCGCAGGGCGACACCGGGGAGCTGTTTTTT.

The gene calls are TRBV7-6 and TRBJ1-5, with 9 bases fitting TRBD1. J lost 6 bases, V lost 5 bases, and 5 bases had no gene match. CDR1 is SGHVS and CDR2 is FNYEAQ in the germline V gene. The CDR3 is 14 residues long. The CDR3 region has the DNA TGTGCCAGCAGCGTGGGACAGGGAACTCAGCCCCAGCATTTT. Protein: CASSVGQGTQPQHF.

CDR3 DNA: TGTGCCAGCAGCTCTATACCGGGACAGGGATTGATCGAGCAGTACTTC. Its translation is CASSSIPGQGLIEQYF. The chain links TRBV11-3 to TRBJ2-7; 9 nucleotides match TRBD1. CDR1 is SGHNT, CDR2 YENEEA, per germline. V gave up 4 bases and J gave up 6 bases; unmatched junction bases: 13. The CDR3 runs to 16 residues.

The chain links TRBV5-1 to TRBJ1-1; D gene unclear. The germline gives CDR1 SGHRS, CDR2 YFSETQ. The V and J ends lost 3 bases and 4 bases respectively, with 13 bases between them. This CDR3 region has 14 residues. CDR3 bases: TGCGCCAGCAGCTACCCCTCCCCGGGCACTGAAGCTTTCTTT. Its protein is CASSYPSPGTEAFF.

The DNA of the CDR3 is TGTGCCAGCAGCTCCCCCGCGGGGGCGGGGGGGCTCACAGATACGCAGTATTTT. Its translation: CASSSPAGAGGLTDTQYF. The chain is built from TRBV7-2 and TRBJ2-3, with 9 bases identical to TRBD2. The CDR3 extends over 18 amino acids. Trimming at V came to 4 bases and at J to 2 bases, leaving 13 bases not matched to a gene. Germline CDR1 SGHTA, CDR2 FQGNSA.

The rearrangement uses TRBV12-5 and TRBJ2-7, with a tentative D call TRBD1 (6 bases). Trimming took off 4 bases at V and 0 bases at J, with 19 bases between the two ends. The germline V gene encodes CDR1 LGHNT and CDR2 FRNRAP. The CDR3 is made up of 17 amino acids. CDR3 nucleotides: TGTGCTAGTGGTTCGCCGGAGACAGGATCTTTCTCCTACGAGCAGTACTTC. Amino acids: CASGSPETGSFSYEQYF.

This clone appeared once. The chain recombines TRBV12-3 or TRBV12-4 with TRBJ1-1; D remains ambiguous. The CDR3 is made up of 12 amino acids. The V end was cut by 5 bases, the J end by 0 bases, with 4 bases between. CDR3 residues: CASSKLNTEAFF. The CDR3 DNA reads as TGTGCCAGCAGTAAGCTGAACACTGAAGCTTTCTTT.

J is TRBJ2-4 and V is TRBV30; TRBD1 might be the D (6 bases). Germline CDR1 GTSNPN, CDR2 SVGIG (reference sequence). The CDR3 totals 13 residues. V was cut by 0 bases and J by 4 bases, with 7 bases left in between. Here the CDR3 reads CAWSVGQKNIQYF. In DNA form, the CDR3 reads TGTGCCTGGAGTGTAGGACAGAAAAACATTCAGTACTTC.

The genes are TRBV9 and TRBJ2-7; 8 nucleotides agree with TRBD1. The CDR3 is 14 residues long. Germline-derived CDR1 and CDR2 are SGDLS and YYNGEE. V lost 0 bases and J lost 5; bases outside the gene matches: 4. CDR3: CASSVAGGLHEQYF. In DNA form, the CDR3 reads TGTGCCAGCAGCGTAGCAGGGGGCCTCCACGAGCAGTACTTC.

The genes are TRBV7-9 and TRBJ2-5; the D gene is possibly TRBD1 (7 bases). Between the trimmed V and J ends, which lost 0 bases and 3 bases, there was a span of 14 bases. CDR3 size: 16 residues. CDR1 and CDR2 (germline): SEHNR, FQNEAQ (reference sequence). CDR3 bases: TGTGCCAGCAGCTTAGCGGCGGGACAGACGAAAGAGACCCAGTACTTC. This codes for CASSLAAGQTKETQYF.